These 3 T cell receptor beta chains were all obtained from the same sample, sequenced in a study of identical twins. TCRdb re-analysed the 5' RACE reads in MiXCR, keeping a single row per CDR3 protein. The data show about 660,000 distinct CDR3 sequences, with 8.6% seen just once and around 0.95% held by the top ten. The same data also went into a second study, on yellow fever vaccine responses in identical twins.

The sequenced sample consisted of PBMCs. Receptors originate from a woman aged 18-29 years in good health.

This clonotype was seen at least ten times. The CDR3 nucleotides are TGTGCCAGCAGTTTAAGCGAGGGGGGGGCCCAGTACTTC. Protein sequence: CASSLSEGGAQYF. The rearrangement joins TRBV28 to TRBJ2-5; tentative D call: TRBD2 (7 bases). Per germline, CDR1 MDHEN and CDR2 SYDVKM. Trimming took 2 bases from V and 9 from J, leaving 13 bases between them. This CDR3 comprises 13 residues.

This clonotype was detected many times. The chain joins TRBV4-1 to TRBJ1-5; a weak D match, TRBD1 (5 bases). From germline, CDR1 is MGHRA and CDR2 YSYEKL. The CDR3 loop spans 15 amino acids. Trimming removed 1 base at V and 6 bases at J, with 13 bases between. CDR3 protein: CASSQGWEGSQPQHF. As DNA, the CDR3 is TGCGCCAGCAGCCAAGGGTGGGAGGGGAGTCAGCCCCAGCATTTT.

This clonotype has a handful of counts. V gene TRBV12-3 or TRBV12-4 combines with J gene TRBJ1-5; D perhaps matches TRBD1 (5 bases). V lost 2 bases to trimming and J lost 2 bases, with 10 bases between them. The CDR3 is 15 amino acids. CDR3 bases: TGTGCCAGCAGTTTATCAGGGTTCGGCAATCAGCCCCAGCATTTT. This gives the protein CASSLSGFGNQPQHF.